The text below deals with one T cell receptor (beta chain). This entry is derived from a study of blood T cell repertoires in COVID-19. The overall study: Italy, Spain and the United States were the sources of the convalescent and acute COVID-19 samples.

The assay was immunoSEQ multiplex PCR, and TCRdb's table has in-frame clones only and misses some. Of under 110,000 clones in the sample, around 87% were seen once. This TCR was sampled from a woman aged 25-40 years with acute or convalescent COVID-19. Sequencing used peripheral blood.

In DNA form, the CDR3 reads TGTGCCAGCAGCTTAGGACCCCGGGACAGCGATGGCTACACCTTC. Protein sequence: CASSLGPRDSDGYTF. The chain uses TRBV11-1 and TRBJ1-2; 7 positions agree with TRBD1. The V gene end was trimmed by 1 base and the J gene end by 6 bases; junction bases not matched to a gene: 8. This CDR3 contains 15 residues. The germline CDR1 and CDR2 sequences are SGHAT and FQDESV (reference sequence).